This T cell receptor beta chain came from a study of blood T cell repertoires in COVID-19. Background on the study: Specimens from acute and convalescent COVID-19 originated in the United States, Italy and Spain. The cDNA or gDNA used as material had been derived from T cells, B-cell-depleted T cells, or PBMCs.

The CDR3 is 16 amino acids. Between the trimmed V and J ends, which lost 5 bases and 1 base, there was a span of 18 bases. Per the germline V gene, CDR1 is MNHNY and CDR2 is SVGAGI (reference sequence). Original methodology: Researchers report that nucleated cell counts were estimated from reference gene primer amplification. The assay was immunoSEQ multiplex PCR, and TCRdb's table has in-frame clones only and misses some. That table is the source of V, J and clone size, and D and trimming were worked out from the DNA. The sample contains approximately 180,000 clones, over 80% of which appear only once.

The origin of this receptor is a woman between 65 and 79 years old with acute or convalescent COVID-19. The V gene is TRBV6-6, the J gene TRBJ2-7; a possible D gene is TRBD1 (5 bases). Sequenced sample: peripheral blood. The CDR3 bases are TGTGCCAGCAGTCCTCTAAAAACGAGACAGTCCTACGAGCAGTACTTC. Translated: CASSPLKTRQSYEQYF.